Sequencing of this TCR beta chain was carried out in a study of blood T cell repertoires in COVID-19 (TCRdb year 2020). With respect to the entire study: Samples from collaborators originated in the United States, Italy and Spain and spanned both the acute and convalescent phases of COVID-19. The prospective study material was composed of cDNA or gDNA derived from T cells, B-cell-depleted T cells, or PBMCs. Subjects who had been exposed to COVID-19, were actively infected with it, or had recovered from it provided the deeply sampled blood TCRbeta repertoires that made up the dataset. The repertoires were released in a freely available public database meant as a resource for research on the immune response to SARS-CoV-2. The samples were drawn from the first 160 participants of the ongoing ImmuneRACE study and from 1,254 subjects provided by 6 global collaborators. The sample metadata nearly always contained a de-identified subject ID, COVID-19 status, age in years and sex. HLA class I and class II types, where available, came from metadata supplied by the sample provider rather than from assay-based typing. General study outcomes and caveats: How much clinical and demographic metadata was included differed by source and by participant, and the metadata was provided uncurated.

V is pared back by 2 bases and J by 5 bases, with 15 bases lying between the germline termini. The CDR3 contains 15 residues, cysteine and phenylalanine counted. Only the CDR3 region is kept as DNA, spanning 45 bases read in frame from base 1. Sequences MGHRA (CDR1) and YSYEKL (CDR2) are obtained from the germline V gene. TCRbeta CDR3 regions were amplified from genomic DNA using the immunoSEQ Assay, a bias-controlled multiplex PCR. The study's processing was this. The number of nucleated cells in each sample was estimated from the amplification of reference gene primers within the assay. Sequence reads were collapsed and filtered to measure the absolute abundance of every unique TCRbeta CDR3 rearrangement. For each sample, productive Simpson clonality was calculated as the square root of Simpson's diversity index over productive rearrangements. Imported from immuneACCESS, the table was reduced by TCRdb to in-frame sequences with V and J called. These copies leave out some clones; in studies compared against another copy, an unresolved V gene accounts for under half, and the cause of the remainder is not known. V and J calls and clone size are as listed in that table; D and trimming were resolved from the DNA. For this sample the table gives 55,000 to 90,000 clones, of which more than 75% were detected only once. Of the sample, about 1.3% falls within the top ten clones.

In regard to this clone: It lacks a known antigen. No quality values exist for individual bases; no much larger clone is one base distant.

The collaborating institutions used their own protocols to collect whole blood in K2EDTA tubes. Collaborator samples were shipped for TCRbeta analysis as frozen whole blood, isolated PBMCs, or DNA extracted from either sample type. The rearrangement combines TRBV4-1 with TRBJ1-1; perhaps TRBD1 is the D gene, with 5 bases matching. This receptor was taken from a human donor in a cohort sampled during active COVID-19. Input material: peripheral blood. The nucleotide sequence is TGCGCCAGCAGCCAACCGACAGCCCGTAGGACTGAAGCTTTCTTT. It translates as CASSQPTARRTEAFF.